Each of the 7 T cell receptor beta chains below was sequenced from the same sample in a study of blood T cell repertoires in COVID-19. Method: immunoSEQ multiplex PCR; TCRdb's copy keeps in-frame clones and lacks some. This table has over 600,000 clones, around 89% appearing once. The specimen was peripheral blood. Receptor source: a woman younger than 30 with acute or convalescent COVID-19.

The chain is built from TRBV7-9 and TRBJ2-1; 7 bases align to TRBD2. The CDR3 length is 16 residues. V was pared by 6 bases and J by 6 bases, with 14 bases of the junction left unmatched. The germline V gene has CDR1 SEHNR and CDR2 FQNEAQ (reference sequence). The CDR3 DNA sequence: TGTGCCAGCAGGGGGAGGGGTAGACCCGGAGGCAATGAGCAGTTCTTC. This sequence encodes CASRGRGRPGGNEQFF.

V is TRBV5-6 and J is TRBJ1-6; D gene ambiguous. This CDR3 is 15 amino acids long. Germline CDR1 and CDR2: SGHDT and YYEEEE. The V and J ends lost 4 bases and 9 bases respectively, with 17 bases between them. The chain's CDR3 is CASSPGGQAGSPLHF. In nucleotides, the CDR3 is TGTGCCAGCAGCCCGGGCGGCCAGGCGGGTTCACCCCTCCACTTT.

The chain links TRBV20-1 to TRBJ2-3; a weak D match, TRBD2 (5 bases). With 3 bases removed from V and 3 bases from J, the gap between germline ends came to 13 bases. The germline V gene has CDR1 DFQATT and CDR2 SNEGSKA (reference sequence). This CDR3 contains 14 residues. The CDR3: CSASKLGGTDTQYF. Written as DNA, the CDR3 is TGCAGTGCTAGTAAATTAGGCGGGACAGATACGCAGTATTTT.

This clone has only one observation. The chain links TRBV11-2 to TRBJ1-6; 9 bases are a match to TRBD1. V shed 3 bases and J 3 bases; nucleotides not matched to a gene: 6. CDR1 is SGHAT and CDR2 is FQNNGV in the germline V gene. The CDR3 is made up of 17 amino acids. CDR3 nucleotides: TGTGCCAGCAGCTTCCTTCCGGACAGGGGCTATAATTCACCCCTCCACTTT. This sequence encodes CASSFLPDRGYNSPLHF.

The chain uses TRBV30 and TRBJ1-4, with TRBD1 matching 7 bases. With 2 bases clipped from V and 4 bases from J, the junction kept 10 bases outside the gene matches. The germline V gene encodes CDR1 GTSNPN and CDR2 SVGIG (reference sequence). The CDR3 loop spans 16 amino acids. In nucleotides, the CDR3 is TGTGCCTGGAGTCGAGGGGGACAGACTCATAATGAAAAACTGTTTTTT. Protein sequence: CAWSRGGQTHNEKLFF.

The DNA of the CDR3 is TGTGCCAGCAGTTCATCTTCGACAGGGAGGAACTATGGCTACACCTTC. Residues: CASSSSSTGRNYGYTF. The V call is TRBV6-5, the J call TRBJ1-2; 7 bases fit TRBD1. The germline gives CDR1 MNHEY, CDR2 SVGAGI. CDR3 size: 16 residues. V shed 4 bases, J shed 2 bases, and the junction held 10 bases outside the gene matches.

This chain uses TRBV5-1 with TRBJ1-1; the D gene is possibly TRBD1 (6 bases). From germline, CDR1 is SGHRS and CDR2 YFSETQ. There are 13 residues in the CDR3. V was clipped by 0 bases and J by 10 bases, with 13 bases between them. The CDR3 loop is CASSLGPTGLAFF. CDR3 nucleotides: TGCGCCAGCAGCTTGGGCCCTACAGGGTTAGCTTTCTTT. The whole variable domain, filled in from reference TRBV5-1 and TRBJ1-1, reads KAGVTQTPRYLIKTRGQQVTLSCSPISGHRSVSWYQQTPGQGLQFLFEYFSETQRNKGNFPGRFSGRQFSNSRSEMNVSTLELGDSALYLCASSLGPTGLAFFGQGTRLTVV.